This T cell receptor beta chain was sequenced during a study of tumor T cells in aggressive B-cell lymphoma (dated by TCRdb to 2015 to 2018). Trimming costs V 5 bases and J 5 bases, and their ends lie 16 bases apart. There are 15 amino acids in the CDR3, from cysteine to phenylalanine inclusive. Of all the DNA, just the CDR3 is kept, 45 bases in frame from base 1. From the germline V gene, CDR1 is SGHVS and CDR2 is FQNEAQ. Libraries were prepared through the immunoSEQ multiplex PCR assay. TCRdb took this table from immuneACCESS and kept in-frame rearrangements with V and J called. Such tables lack part of the clones; where checked against another copy, unresolved V genes explain under half of the gap, and the rest is unexplained. The sample table contains 8,500 to 9,500 clones; only one count was recorded for 70% to 90% of them. Of the sample, about 3% falls within the top ten clones. As concerns this clone: Its antigen is currently not known. Base qualities were left out, and no much larger clone turns up one base away.

The rearrangement combines TRBV7-8 with TRBJ2-1, with TRBD1 tentatively as D gene (6 bases match). The specimen was tumor tissue. The sequence came from an adult with diffuse large B cell lymphoma. The CDR3 reads CASSATGTPHNEQFF. In nucleotide form, the sequence is TGTGCCAGCAGCGCAACCGGGACACCCCACAATGAGCAGTTCTTC.